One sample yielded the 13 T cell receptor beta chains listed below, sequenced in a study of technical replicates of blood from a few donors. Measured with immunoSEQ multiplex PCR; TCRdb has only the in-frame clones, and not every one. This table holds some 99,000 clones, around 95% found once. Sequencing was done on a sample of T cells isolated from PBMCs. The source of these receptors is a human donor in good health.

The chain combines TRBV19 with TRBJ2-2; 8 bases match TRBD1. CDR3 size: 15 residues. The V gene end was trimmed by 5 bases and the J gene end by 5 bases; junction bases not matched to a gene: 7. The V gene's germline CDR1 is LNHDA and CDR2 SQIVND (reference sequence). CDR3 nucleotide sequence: TGTGCCAGTAGTTTAGGACAGGGTGGGACCGGGGAGCTGTTTTTT. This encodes CASSLGQGGTGELFF.

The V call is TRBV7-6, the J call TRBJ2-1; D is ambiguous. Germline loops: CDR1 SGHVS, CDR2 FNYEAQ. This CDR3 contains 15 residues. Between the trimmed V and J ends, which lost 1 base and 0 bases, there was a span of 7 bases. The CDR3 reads CASSLEPGSYNEQFF. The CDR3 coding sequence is TGTGCCAGCAGCTTAGAACCGGGCTCCTACAATGAGCAGTTCTTC.

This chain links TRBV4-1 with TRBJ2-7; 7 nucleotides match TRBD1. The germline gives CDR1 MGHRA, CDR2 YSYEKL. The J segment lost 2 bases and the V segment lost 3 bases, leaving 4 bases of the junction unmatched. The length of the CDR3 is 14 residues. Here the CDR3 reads CASSHNRGPYEQYF. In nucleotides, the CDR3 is TGCGCCAGCAGCCATAACAGGGGACCCTACGAGCAGTACTTC.

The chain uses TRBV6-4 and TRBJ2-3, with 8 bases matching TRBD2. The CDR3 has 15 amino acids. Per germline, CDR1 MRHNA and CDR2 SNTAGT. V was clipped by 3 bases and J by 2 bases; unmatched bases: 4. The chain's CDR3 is CASSEKAGDTDTQYF. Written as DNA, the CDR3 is TGTGCCAGCAGTGAAAAAGCGGGGGACACAGATACGCAGTATTTT.

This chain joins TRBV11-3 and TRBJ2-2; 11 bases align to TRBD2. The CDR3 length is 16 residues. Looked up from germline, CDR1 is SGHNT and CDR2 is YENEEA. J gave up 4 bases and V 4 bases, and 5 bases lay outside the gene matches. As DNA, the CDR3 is TGTGCCAGCAGCTCCGGGACTAGCGGACCCACCGGGGAGCTGTTTTTT. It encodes CASSSGTSGPTGELFF.

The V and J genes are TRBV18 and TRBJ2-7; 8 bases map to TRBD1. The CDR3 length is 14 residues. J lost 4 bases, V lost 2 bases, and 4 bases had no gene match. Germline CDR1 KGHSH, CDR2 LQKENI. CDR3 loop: CASSPSDRVYEQYF. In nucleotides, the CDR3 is TGTGCCAGCTCACCATCGGACAGGGTATACGAGCAGTACTTC.

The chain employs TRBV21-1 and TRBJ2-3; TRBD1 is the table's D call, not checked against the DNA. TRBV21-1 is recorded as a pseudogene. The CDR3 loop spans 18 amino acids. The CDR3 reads CASSKSPRGTAHPDTQYF. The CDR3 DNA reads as TGTGCCAGCAGCAAAAGTCCCCGTGGGACAGCCCATCCAGATACGCAGTATTTT.

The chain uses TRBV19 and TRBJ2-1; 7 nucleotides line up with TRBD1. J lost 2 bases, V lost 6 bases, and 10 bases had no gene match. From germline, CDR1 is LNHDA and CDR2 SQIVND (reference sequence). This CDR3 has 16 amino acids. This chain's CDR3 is CASRTGQQKPYNEQFF. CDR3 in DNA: TGTGCCAGTAGAACGGGACAGCAGAAACCCTACAATGAGCAGTTCTTC. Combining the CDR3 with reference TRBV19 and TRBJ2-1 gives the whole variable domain DGGITQSPKYLFRKEGQNVTLSCEQNLNHDAMYWYRQDPGQGLRLIYYSQIVNDFQKGDIAEGYSVSREKKESFPLTVTSAQKNPTAFYLCASRTGQQKPYNEQFFGPGTRLTVL.

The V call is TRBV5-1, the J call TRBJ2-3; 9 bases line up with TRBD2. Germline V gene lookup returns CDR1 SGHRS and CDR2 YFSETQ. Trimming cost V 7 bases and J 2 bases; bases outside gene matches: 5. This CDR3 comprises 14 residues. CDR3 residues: CASGGTSPTDTQYF. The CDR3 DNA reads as TGCGCCAGCGGCGGGACTAGCCCCACAGATACGCAGTATTTT.

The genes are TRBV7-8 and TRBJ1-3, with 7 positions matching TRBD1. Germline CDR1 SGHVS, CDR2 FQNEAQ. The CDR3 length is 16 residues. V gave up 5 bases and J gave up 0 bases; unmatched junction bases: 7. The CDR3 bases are TGTGCCAGCAGCCCGGGACAGCTTTACTCTGGAAACACCATATATTTT. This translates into CASSPGQLYSGNTIYF. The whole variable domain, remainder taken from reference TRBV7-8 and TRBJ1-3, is GAGVSQSPRYKVAKRGQDVALRCDPISGHVSLFWYQQALGQGPEFLTYFQNEAQLDKSGLPSDRFFAERPEGSVSTLKIQRTQQEDSAVYLCASSPGQLYSGNTIYFGEGSWLTVV.

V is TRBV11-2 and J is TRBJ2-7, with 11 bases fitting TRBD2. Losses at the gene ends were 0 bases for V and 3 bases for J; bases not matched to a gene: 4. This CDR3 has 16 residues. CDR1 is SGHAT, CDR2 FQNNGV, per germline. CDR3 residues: CASSLELAGGIYEQYF. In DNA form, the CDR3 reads TGTGCCAGCAGCTTAGAGCTAGCGGGAGGCATCTACGAGCAGTACTTC. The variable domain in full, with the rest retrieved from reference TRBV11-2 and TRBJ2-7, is EAGVAQSPRYKIIEKRQSVAFWCNPISGHATLYWYQQILGQGPKLLIQFQNNGVVDDSQLPKDRFSAERLKGVDSTLKIQPAKLEDSAVYLCASSLELAGGIYEQYFGPGTRLTVT.

CDR3 amino acids: CASSLTTGSLFINEQYF. The CDR3 bases are TGTGCCAGCAGTTTAACGACAGGTTCTCTCTTTATCAACGAGCAGTACTTC. The V gene is TRBV27, the J gene TRBJ2-7; possibly TRBD1 for D (6 bases). Looked up from germline, CDR1 is MNHEY and CDR2 is SMNVEV (reference sequence). The CDR3 runs to 17 residues. The V end was cut by 2 bases, the J end by 5 bases, with 22 bases between.

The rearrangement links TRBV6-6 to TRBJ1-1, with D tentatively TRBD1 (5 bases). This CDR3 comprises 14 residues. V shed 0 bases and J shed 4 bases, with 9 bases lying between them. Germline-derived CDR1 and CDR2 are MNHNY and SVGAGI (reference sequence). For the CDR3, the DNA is TGTGCCAGCAGTTACTCCAGGGCCAGCACTGAAGCTTTCTTT. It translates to CASSYSRASTEAFF.